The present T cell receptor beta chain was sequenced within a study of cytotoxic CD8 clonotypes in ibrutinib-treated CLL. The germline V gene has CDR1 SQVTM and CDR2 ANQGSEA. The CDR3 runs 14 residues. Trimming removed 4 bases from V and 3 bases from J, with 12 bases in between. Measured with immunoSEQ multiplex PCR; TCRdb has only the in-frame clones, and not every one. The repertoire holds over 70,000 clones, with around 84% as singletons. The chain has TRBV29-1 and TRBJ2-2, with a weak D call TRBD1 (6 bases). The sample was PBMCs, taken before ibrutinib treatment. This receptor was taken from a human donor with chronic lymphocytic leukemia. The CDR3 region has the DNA TGCAGCGTTGGGCAGGGGCGCTACACCGGGGAGCTGTTTTTT. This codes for CSVGQGRYTGELFF.